Listed here is a single T cell receptor beta chain. This sample was taken from a study of blood T cell repertoires in COVID-19. The overall study: Sources were T cells, B-cell-depleted T cells, or PBMCs; the material itself was cDNA or gDNA.

V was pared by 8 bases and J by 2 bases, with 12 bases between. The CDR3 totals 13 residues. Germline lookup yields CDR1 SGHRS and CDR2 YFSETQ. As handled by the study authors: Estimation of nucleated cell counts was performed using reference gene primer amplification. This table comes from immunoSEQ multiplex PCR, and its TCRdb copy is limited to in-frame clones, with some not included. D and trimming were read from the DNA, whereas the V and J calls and clone size are those reported in that table. This table holds about 170,000 clones, approximately 82% found once. The age range of participants was 18 to 89 years, with residence in about two dozen US areas.

This chain uses TRBV5-1 with TRBJ2-3; D unclear. The origin of this receptor is a woman between 50 and 59 years old who had recovered from COVID-19. The specimen sequenced was PBMCs or T cells enriched from blood (not recorded which). CDR3: CASRLGVTDTQYF. As DNA, the CDR3 is TGCGCCAGTCGATTAGGAGTCACAGATACGCAGTATTTT.